One and the same sample provided the 4 T cell receptor beta chains below, sequenced in a study of T cell repertoires in cytomegalovirus infection. Their specific antigens are unknown. TCRdb re-called the reads with MiXCR, one entry per CDR3 protein. The sample has hundreds of thousands of distinct CDR3 sequences; 33% are singletons. The sequenced sample was cultured PBMCs, obtained from culture after CMV antigen stimulation. Every receptor here comes from a human donor in good health (CMV status not recorded). Some clones in this sample may be carry-over from other donors' samples.

The rearrangement joins TRBV12-5 to TRBJ2-2, with no clear D. CDR1 is LGHNT, CDR2 FRNRAP, per germline. Trimming removed 8 bases from V and 3 bases from J, with 10 bases in between. This CDR3 is 13 amino acids long. The CDR3: CASRPPDTGELFF. CDR3 DNA: TGTGCTAGTCGGCCTCCCGACACCGGGGAGCTGTTTTTT.

This chain uses TRBV4-3 with TRBJ2-5; 8 bases align to TRBD2. With V trimmed by 4 bases and J by 4 bases, 11 bases remained unmatched. The CDR3 length is 16 residues. Germline V gene lookup returns CDR1 LGHNA and CDR2 YSLEER. CDR3 residues: CASSRTRVGGGETQYF. The CDR3 coding sequence is TGCGCCAGCAGCCGGACTAGGGTCGGGGGGGGAGAGACCCAGTACTTC.

The gene calls are TRBV6-6 and TRBJ2-1; TRBD1 matches at 9 bases. This CDR3 region has 14 residues. Trimming at V came to 7 bases and at J to 4 bases, leaving 5 bases not matched to a gene. Germline-derived CDR1 and CDR2 are MNHNY and SVGAGI (reference sequence). CDR3 region: CASTRDRAYNEQFF. DNA for the CDR3: TGTGCCAGCACACGGGACAGGGCTTACAATGAGCAGTTCTTC.

The chain combines TRBV4-1 with TRBJ1-1; unclear D gene. V lost 0 bases, J lost 5 bases, and 13 bases lay in between. The CDR3 covers 15 residues. Germline V lookup: CDR1 MGHRA, CDR2 YSYEKL. CDR3 sequence: CASSQDLGRSTEAFF. CDR3 in DNA: TGCGCCAGCAGCCAAGATCTCGGGAGGAGTACTGAAGCTTTCTTT.